What follows are 27 T cell receptor beta chains derived from one specimen sequenced in a study of identical twins. Each CDR3 protein gets one entry after TCRdb re-called the 5' RACE reads with MiXCR. Among roughly 750,000 distinct CDR3 sequences, approximately 21% were seen once, and the ten largest hold roughly 4%. The same sample was also studied in work on T cells expressing NK-cell markers.

Material for sequencing was PBMCs. These TCRs come from a woman under 30 in good health.

This clonotype occurred a few times. This chain joins TRBV20-1 and TRBJ1-3; a weak D match, TRBD1 (5 bases). V lost 6 bases to trimming and J lost 12 bases, with 18 bases between them. CDR1 DFQATT and CDR2 SNEGSKA come from the germline V gene (reference sequence). This CDR3 contains 12 residues. Here the CDR3 reads CSAEGQERIIYF. CDR3 DNA: TGCAGTGCCGAGGGGCAGGAGAGGATCATATATTTT.

This rearrangement joins TRBV7-2 to TRBJ2-1, with D perhaps assigned TRBD1 or TRBD2 (7 bases each). The CDR3 runs to 13 residues. Germline V gene lookup returns CDR1 SGHTA and CDR2 FQGNSA. Trimming stripped 2 bases from V and 9 bases from J, with 11 bases between. The CDR3: CASSLPGGGEQFF. Written as DNA, the CDR3 is TGTGCCAGCAGCTTACCAGGGGGGGGTGAGCAGTTCTTC. The complete variable domain, with remaining parts taken from reference TRBV7-2 and TRBJ2-1, reads GAGVSQSPSNKVTEKGKDVELRCDPISGHTALYWYRQSLGQGLEFLIYFQGNSAPDKSGLPSDRFSAERTGGSVSTLTIQRTQQEDSAVYLCASSLPGGGEQFFGPGTRLTVL.

The V and J genes are TRBV7-9 and TRBJ1-5; no definite D call. With 1 base removed from V and 11 bases from J, the gap between germline ends came to 9 bases. The germline V gene has CDR1 SEHNR and CDR2 FQNEAQ (reference sequence). CDR3 length equals 12 residues. DNA of the CDR3: TGTGCCAGCAGCTTAGACTCCGCCGCCCAGCATTTT. It translates to CASSLDSAAQHF.

This clonotype has at least ten counts. The rearrangement joins TRBV25-1 to TRBJ2-1; possible D gene TRBD2, 7 bases. Germline V gives CDR1 MGHDK, CDR2 SYGVNS. V was trimmed by 2 bases and J by 5 bases, leaving 19 bases between them. The CDR3 runs to 17 residues. CDR3 amino acids: CASSEGGRGAKDNEQFF. CDR3 in DNA: TGTGCCAGCAGTGAAGGAGGACGGGGGGCCAAGGACAATGAGCAGTTCTTC.

The chain combines TRBV12-3 or TRBV12-4 with TRBJ2-1, with D perhaps given as TRBD1 or TRBD2 (5 bases each). V lost 3 bases, J lost 11 bases, and 8 bases lay in between. This CDR3 spans 11 amino acids. The CDR3 nucleotides read TGTGCCAGCAGTTTTAGGGGACAGCAGTTCTTC. Its translation is CASSFRGQQFF.

This clonotype was found a few times. This sequence joins TRBV5-5 and TRBJ1-1; no clear D. Looked up from germline, CDR1 is SGHKS and CDR2 is YYEKEE (reference sequence). CDR3 length: 15 amino acids. Trimming stripped 0 bases from V and 3 bases from J, with 12 bases between. CDR3 bases: TGTGCCAGCAGCTTGGGTGGCAGGTTTGACACTGAAGCTTTCTTT. Translating gives CASSLGGRFDTEAFF.

The gene calls are TRBV6-2 or TRBV6-3 and TRBJ1-5; D call uncertain. The CDR3 runs to 14 residues. V lost 9 bases, J lost 7 bases, and 19 bases lay in between. CDR1 is MNHEY and CDR2 is SVGEGT in the germline V gene. Written as DNA, the CDR3 is TGTGCCAGTAAGGCGGGCCTCCAAGGCCAGCCCCAGCATTTT. It yields the protein CASKAGLQGQPQHF.

The rearrangement uses TRBV12-3 or TRBV12-4 and TRBJ2-1; 7 nucleotides line up with TRBD2. Losses at the gene ends were 5 bases for V and 7 bases for J; bases not matched to a gene: 14. CDR3 size: 16 residues. The chain's CDR3 is CASSALGRGFINEQFF. CDR3 DNA: TGTGCCAGCAGTGCACTTGGGCGGGGGTTTATAAATGAGCAGTTCTTC.

This clonotype has ten or more counts. This chain connects TRBV11-2 to TRBJ2-1; the match to TRBD1 covers 12 bases. With V trimmed by 8 bases and J by 8 bases, 7 bases remained unmatched. Germline V CDR1 and CDR2: SGHAT, FQNNGV. CDR3 size: 14 residues. CDR3 region: CASGGDRGLDEQFF. DNA for the CDR3: TGTGCCAGCGGTGGGGACAGGGGGCTTGATGAGCAGTTCTTC.

This clonotype was counted between two and nine times. This sequence joins TRBV12-3 or TRBV12-4 and TRBJ2-1; 10 nucleotides line up with TRBD2. The CDR3 has 16 amino acids. J gave up 2 bases and V 6 bases, and 7 bases lay outside the gene matches. DNA of the CDR3: TGTGCCAGCAGAAACTTAAGCGGGGGGGCCTACAATGAGCAGTTCTTC. Protein: CASRNLSGGAYNEQFF.

This clonotype was seen at least ten times. The chain employs TRBV12-3 or TRBV12-4 and TRBJ1-3; maybe TRBD1 (5 bases). The CDR3 is made up of 14 amino acids. V lost 3 bases to trimming and J lost 2 bases, with 8 bases between them. The CDR3 protein is CASSLAGPGNTIYF. CDR3 sequence (DNA): TGTGCCAGCAGTTTGGCAGGGCCTGGAAACACCATATATTTT.

This rearrangement joins TRBV20-1 to TRBJ2-5; a weak D match, TRBD1 (6 bases). The CDR3 contains 12 residues. Germline loops: CDR1 DFQATT, CDR2 SNEGSKA (reference sequence). Trimming took 3 bases from V and 4 from J, leaving 9 bases between them. The CDR3 region has the DNA TGCAGTGCTAGTTCAGGGGCAGAGACCCAGTACTTC. Protein product: CSASSGAETQYF.

The CDR3 is CASRQLTPGGTYNEQFF. CDR3 DNA: TGTGCCAGCAGACAACTGACCCCAGGGGGGACCTACAATGAGCAGTTCTTC. The chain has TRBV6-2 or TRBV6-3 and TRBJ2-1; a weak D match, TRBD1 (7 bases). V lost 6 bases and J lost 2, with 20 bases in between. The CDR3 totals 17 residues. Germline CDR1 and CDR2: MNHEY and SVGEGT.

The chain links TRBV28 to TRBJ2-1, with D hard to call. CDR3 length equals 14 residues. The V and J ends lost 5 bases and 5 bases respectively, with 13 bases between them. Germline V gene data show CDR1 as MDHEN and CDR2 as SYDVKM. CDR3 DNA sequence: TGTGCCAGCAGTCCCTTTACGAGCGACAATGAGCAGTTCTTC. Translated, it gives CASSPFTSDNEQFF.

The chain employs TRBV20-1 and TRBJ2-1; the D call may be TRBD1 or TRBD2 (5 bases each). Trimming removed 4 bases from V and 3 bases from J, with 16 bases in between. Looked up from germline, CDR1 is DFQATT and CDR2 is SNEGSKA (reference sequence). The CDR3 is made up of 15 amino acids. This CDR3 reads CSAKNGGRGYNEQFF. CDR3 bases: TGCAGTGCTAAGAATGGGGGAAGGGGCTACAATGAGCAGTTCTTC.

A few counts support this clonotype. The chain uses TRBV12-3 or TRBV12-4 and TRBJ2-1; a weak D match, TRBD1 (6 bases). V dropped 4 bases and J dropped 10 bases, with 11 bases sitting between them. The CDR3 runs to 12 residues. CDR3 DNA: TGTGCCAGCAGTTCTCTTGGGGGCGAGCAGTTCTTC. Protein: CASSSLGGEQFF.

The table lists this clonotype with many counts. The CDR3 coding sequence is TGTGCCAGCAGCCTCGATCGGAGGATGGAGACCCAGTACTTC. Translating it yields CASSLDRRMETQYF. V gene TRBV12-3 or TRBV12-4 combines with J gene TRBJ2-5; D possibly corresponds to TRBD2 (5 bases). This CDR3 has 14 residues. Trimming removed 6 bases at V and 5 bases at J, with 16 bases between.

A single count supports this clonotype. V is TRBV27 and J is TRBJ1-4; a weak D match, TRBD1 (5 bases). CDR1 is MNHEY and CDR2 is SMNVEV in the germline V gene (reference sequence). Trimming cost V 3 bases and J 4 bases, with 9 bases left between them. This CDR3 has 14 amino acids. Written as DNA, the CDR3 is TGTGCCAGCAGTTTGGGGACTCGTAATGAAAAACTGTTTTTT. Protein sequence: CASSLGTRNEKLFF.

This clonotype was seen a few times. This chain connects TRBV20-1 to TRBJ2-1, with TRBD2 matching over 15 bases. Germline values: CDR1 DFQATT, CDR2 SNEGSKA (reference sequence). The J segment lost 10 bases and the V segment lost 1 base, leaving 5 bases of the junction unmatched. The CDR3 extends over 15 amino acids. DNA of the CDR3: TGCAGTGCTAGAGGGACTAGCGGGAGGGTCGGGGAGCAGTTCTTC. This sequence encodes CSARGTSGRVGEQFF.

This clonotype has a handful of counts. The chain uses TRBV4-2 and TRBJ2-1; 11 bases are shared with TRBD2. This CDR3 comprises 18 residues. Germline trimming cut 0 bases from V and 4 bases from J; bases unmatched to any gene: 8. Per the germline V gene, CDR1 is LGHNA and CDR2 is YNFKEQ. The CDR3 DNA reads as TGTGCCAGCAGCCAAGATACCCCTCTAGCGGGGGGTTACAATGAGCAGTTCTTC. Its translation is CASSQDTPLAGGYNEQFF.

The rearrangement links TRBV5-5 to TRBJ2-7, with D uncertain. CDR3 length equals 13 residues. V dropped 0 bases and J dropped 6 bases, with 10 bases sitting between them. CDR1 and CDR2 (germline): SGHKS, YYEKEE (reference sequence). CDR3 region: CASSLEVRAEQYF. For the CDR3, the DNA is TGTGCCAGCAGCTTGGAAGTGCGTGCCGAGCAGTACTTC.

This clonotype was seen a handful of times. V usage is TRBV18 and J usage is TRBJ2-3; the D gene is possibly TRBD2 (6 bases). The CDR3 runs to 16 residues. With 0 bases removed from V and 0 bases from J, the gap between germline ends came to 10 bases. Germline CDR1 reads KGHSH; CDR2 reads LQKENI. The chain's CDR3 is CASSPPNGGSTDTQYF. Written as DNA, the CDR3 is TGTGCCAGCTCACCACCGAACGGGGGTAGCACAGATACGCAGTATTTT.

CDR3 DNA: TGTGCCAGCAGCTTCTCCGGGACAGGCAACACCGGGGAGCTGTTTTTT. The encoded protein is CASSFSGTGNTGELFF. The chain joins TRBV7-8 to TRBJ2-2; TRBD1 aligns across 8 bases. Trimming took 3 bases from V and 2 from J; bases not matched to a gene: 5. The germline V gene has CDR1 SGHVS and CDR2 FQNEAQ. CDR3 length: 16 amino acids.

The V gene is TRBV7-9, the J gene TRBJ2-7; TRBD1 agrees at 7 bases. The V segment lost 3 bases and the J segment 2 bases; nucleotides outside the gene matches: 7. This CDR3 has 15 residues. Germline V CDR1 and CDR2: SEHNR, FQNEAQ (reference sequence). This chain's CDR3 is CASSFGTAFPYEQYF. CDR3 nucleotides: TGTGCCAGCAGCTTCGGGACAGCGTTTCCCTACGAGCAGTACTTC.

This chain links TRBV29-1 with TRBJ2-5; 8 bases match TRBD1. This CDR3 has 13 residues. Germline V gives CDR1 SQVTM, CDR2 ANQGSEA. V lost 4 bases, J lost 4 bases, and 5 bases stayed unmatched. CDR3: CSVASGGGETQYF. The CDR3 DNA reads as TGCAGCGTTGCCTCAGGGGGCGGAGAGACCCAGTACTTC.

There are many counts of this clonotype. The V call is TRBV5-1, the J call TRBJ2-5, with D unresolved. This CDR3 is built from 15 residues. Per the germline V gene, CDR1 is SGHRS and CDR2 is YFSETQ. The V and J ends lost 0 bases and 3 bases respectively, with 12 bases between them. The CDR3 sequence: CASSLAEVPKETQYF. The CDR3 nucleotides are TGCGCCAGCAGCTTGGCCGAAGTCCCAAAAGAGACCCAGTACTTC.

Ten or more counts support this clonotype. V is TRBV5-1 and J is TRBJ1-6; D is ambiguous. CDR3 length equals 14 residues. The germline V gene has CDR1 SGHRS and CDR2 YFSETQ. V gave up 0 bases and J gave up 8 bases, with 9 bases separating them. The chain's CDR3 is CASSLDQADSPLHF. The DNA for the CDR3 is TGCGCCAGCAGCTTGGATCAGGCGGATTCACCCCTCCACTTT.